These T cell receptor beta chains were read from a single sample in a study of identical twins. TCRdb processed the 5' RACE reads anew with MiXCR; each CDR3 protein has one entry. This repertoire shows around 960,000 distinct CDR3 sequences, more than 9% found once; its top ten account for 1.5% to 2%. These data also featured in a second study, about yellow fever vaccine responses in identical twins.

Material for sequencing was PBMCs. The source of these receptors is a young woman in good health. Each CDR3 is given without its conserved first and last residue.

13	TRBJ2-1	TRBV13	ASSLGPGGFNEQF
11	TRBJ2-1	TRBV20-1	SAISDYGSEQF
12	TRBJ2-5	TRBV20-1	SALPSGDQETQY
12	TRBJ2-1	TRBV20-1	SARVETGFGEQF
12	TRBJ2-3	TRBV5-1	ASRRGQEPDTQY
14	TRBJ2-3	TRBV20-1	SAPLLLDYDTDTQY
14	TRBJ2-1	TRBV7-6	ASSLGRGRNVNEQF
11	TRBJ2-7	TRBV29-1	SAIRADGYEQY
11	TRBJ1-3	TRBV2	ASTPRPGNTIY
10	TRBJ2-3	TRBV10-3	AISVGGDTQY
12	TRBJ2-7	TRBV24-1	ATSPRQETYEQY